The T cell receptor (beta chain) under discussion was sequenced for a study of T cell changes during pregnancy in multiple sclerosis. TCRdb's table, derived via immunoSEQ multiplex PCR, lists solely in-frame clones and lacks some. The sample includes approximately 100,000 clones, roughly 92% of them seen just once. From germline, CDR1 is SGHTA and CDR2 FQGNSA. The CDR3 length is 15 residues. With 5 bases clipped from V and 2 bases from J, the junction kept 6 bases outside the gene matches. This specimen was peripheral blood, taken after pregnancy. The origin of this receptor is a female donor with multiple sclerosis, enrolled in a pregnancy study. V gene TRBV7-2 combines with J gene TRBJ1-2, with 9 bases aligning to TRBD1. CDR3 DNA sequence: TGTGCCAGCAGCCAGTGGACAGGGGTGAACTATGGCTACACCTTC. It codes for CASSQWTGVNYGYTF.